Below are 15 T cell receptor beta chains sequenced from a single sample in a study of shared clonotypes between healthy human individuals. The data were produced by immunoSEQ multiplex PCR, yet TCRdb's version contains in-frame clones alone and is incomplete. Among about 2.5 million clones listed, 92% were seen once. The sequenced sample consisted of naive CD4+ T cells from PBMCs. Subset meaning: CD45RA+ positively selected. These receptors came from a man aged 18-30 years in good health. Some clones in this sample may be carry-over from other donors' samples.

The chain links TRBV19 to TRBJ1-3; no definite D call. V lost 3 bases and J lost 2, with 5 bases in between. The CDR3 has 13 residues. Germline V gene sequence: CDR1 LNHDA, CDR2 SQIVND (reference sequence). CDR3 region: CASSIMAGNTIYF. In nucleotides, the CDR3 is TGTGCCAGTAGTATCATGGCTGGAAACACCATATATTTT.

The V and J genes are TRBV18 and TRBJ1-4; D is unresolved. This CDR3 region has 16 residues. Germline V gene data show CDR1 as KGHSH and CDR2 as LQKENI. Between the trimmed V and J ends, which lost 6 bases and 0 bases, there was a span of 14 bases. The DNA for the CDR3 is TGTGCCAGCTCCCCTCGGCGCCCTGCAACTAATGAAAAACTGTTTTTT. Its protein is CASSPRRPATNEKLFF.

The CDR3 DNA sequence: TGTGCCAGCAGAGGGTGGGACAACTATGGCTACACCTTC. Translated, it gives CASRGWDNYGYTF. V is TRBV6-5 and J is TRBJ1-2, with D tentatively TRBD1 (5 bases). This CDR3 is 13 amino acids long. Germline lookup yields CDR1 MNHEY and CDR2 SVGAGI. Trimming stripped 6 bases from V and 2 bases from J, with 10 bases between.

CDR3 DNA sequence: TGTGCCAGCAGCCGTTTCAGAACGGGGCCGGACCGAACCTACAATGAGCAGTTCTTC. Its translation: CASSRFRTGPDRTYNEQFF. This rearrangement joins TRBV7-9 to TRBJ2-1, with D perhaps matching TRBD1 or TRBD2 (5 bases each). Germline loops: CDR1 SEHNR, CDR2 FQNEAQ (reference sequence). Trimming removed 5 bases at V and 2 bases at J, with 25 bases between. The CDR3 runs 19 residues.

The chain uses TRBV28 and TRBJ2-4, with D maybe TRBD2 (6 bases). CDR1 and CDR2 (germline): MDHEN, SYDVKM. V was shortened by 5 bases and J by 6 bases, with 14 bases between the two germline ends. This CDR3 has 14 residues. The DNA for the CDR3 is TGTGCCAGCAGTGGCGGGACGGCGAGAAACATTCAGTACTTC. Residues: CASSGGTARNIQYF.

The V call is TRBV18, the J call TRBJ1-2; 9 nucleotides align to TRBD1. The trim removed 3 bases at V and 5 bases at J, leaving 10 bases unmatched. CDR1 and CDR2 from the germline V gene are KGHSH and LQKENI. The CDR3 is 16 residues long. As DNA, the CDR3 is TGTGCCAGCTCACCGCCCGGGACAGGGTTTGATTATGGCTACACCTTC. The encoded protein is CASSPPGTGFDYGYTF.

This clone showed up just once. The J gene is TRBJ1-2, the V gene TRBV23-1; D not resolved. TRBV23-1 counts as an open reading frame of uncertain function. CDR3 length: 17 residues. Trimming took off 0 bases at V and 0 bases at J, with 14 bases between the two ends. The CDR3 here is CASSQSGPPNPNYGYTF. The CDR3 DNA follows: TGCGCCAGCAGTCAATCTGGACCTCCCAACCCTAACTATGGCTACACCTTC.

This clone was counted a single time. The chain combines TRBV5-1 with TRBJ1-3, with a tentative D call TRBD1 (5 bases). CDR1 is SGHRS, CDR2 YFSETQ, per germline. The V end was cut by 0 bases, the J end by 8 bases, with 12 bases between. The CDR3 runs 14 residues. CDR3 DNA: TGCGCCAGCAGCTTGGAACTCACGGGGGACACCATATATTTT. The encoded protein is CASSLELTGDTIYF.

CDR3 bases: TGTGCCAGCAGCCGGGGGGGACCGAGGGAGACCCAGTACTTC. Its protein is CASSRGGPRETQYF. The rearrangement joins TRBV7-2 to TRBJ2-5; 8 positions match TRBD2. The CDR3 runs 14 residues. Trimming took 5 bases from V and 5 from J; bases not matched to a gene: 7. CDR1 and CDR2 (germline): SGHTA, FQGNSA.

The chain carries TRBV6-1 and TRBJ1-3, with D possibly TRBD1 on 5 matching bases. The CDR3 is made up of 16 amino acids. Trimming left V 4 bases short and J 0 bases short, with 13 bases between. Germline CDR1 is MNHNS and CDR2 is SASEGT. The DNA of the CDR3 is TGTGCCAGCAGTGGGGCCTGGGGGGGCTCTGGAAACACCATATATTTT. It is translated as CASSGAWGGSGNTIYF.

Points on this clone: The identical CDR3 is also encoded by other nucleotide sequences in the sample. V gene TRBV5-1 combines with J gene TRBJ1-1; D uncertain. V lost 0 bases, J lost 1 base, and 7 bases lay in between. Germline assignment: CDR1 SGHRS and CDR2 YFSETQ. This CDR3 has 14 amino acids. The CDR3 protein is CASSLGGGNTEAFF. DNA of the CDR3: TGCGCCAGCAGCTTGGGAGGCGGGAACACTGAAGCTTTCTTT.

V is TRBV9 and J is TRBJ2-3, with a possible D match to TRBD2 (6 bases). V dropped 0 bases and J dropped 1 base, with 15 bases sitting between them. CDR3 length: 17 amino acids. The germline V gene encodes CDR1 SGDLS and CDR2 YYNGEE. CDR3 sequence (DNA): TGTGCCAGCAGCGTAGAGTCCCCCGGGAGTGGCACAGATACGCAGTATTTT. Its protein is CASSVESPGSGTDTQYF.

This clone appeared a few times. The rearrangement uses TRBV9 and TRBJ1-1, with D hard to call. In germline, CDR1 is SGDLS, CDR2 YYNGEE. Trimming pared 4 bases from V and 6 bases from J, leaving 13 bases between. The CDR3 length is 13 residues. The CDR3 nucleotides read TGTGCCAGCAGCCCACAAGGGCCGGCTGAAGCTTTCTTT. Protein: CASSPQGPAEAFF.

The chain recombines TRBV5-4 with TRBJ1-1, with 8 bases matching TRBD1. The CDR3 has 15 residues. J gave up 8 bases and V 1 base, and 10 bases lay outside the gene matches. The germline V gene has CDR1 SGHNT and CDR2 YYREEE (reference sequence). CDR3 DNA sequence: TGTGCCAGCAGCTTGCGGGAGACAGGGGATGTAGAAGCTTTCTTT. Translation gives CASSLRETGDVEAFF.

The V and J genes are TRBV6-1 and TRBJ2-7; unclear D gene. With 1 base removed from V and 6 bases from J, the gap between germline ends came to 10 bases. CDR3 length equals 13 residues. Germline loops: CDR1 MNHNS, CDR2 SASEGT. CDR3 in DNA: TGTGCCAGCAGTGAAGTCGAACAGACCGAGCAGTACTTC. Encoded protein: CASSEVEQTEQYF.